This TCR beta chain was recovered during a study of shared clonotypes between healthy human individuals. This CDR3 has 13 residues. Trimming took off 3 bases at V and 10 bases at J, with 15 bases between the two ends. Germline V gene sequence: CDR1 SGDLS, CDR2 YYNGEE. The data were produced by immunoSEQ multiplex PCR, yet TCRdb's version contains in-frame clones alone and is incomplete. This repertoire shows approximately 2.5 million clones, roughly 92% found once; its top ten account for roughly 0.13%. This chain joins TRBV9 and TRBJ2-3; no definite D call. Source material: naive CD4+ T cells sorted from blood. The subset here: CD45RA+ positively selected. The sequence derives from a man aged 18 to 30 in good health. CDR3 nucleotides: TGTGCCAGCAGCGCATCGGACCTATCGGCGCAGTATTTT. Its protein product is CASSASDLSAQYF.